This T cell receptor (beta chain) was observed in a study of blood T cell repertoires in COVID-19. The overall study: Sources were T cells, B-cell-depleted T cells, or PBMCs; the material itself was cDNA or gDNA.

In this sample, this clone turned up once. The V gene's germline CDR1 is LGHNT and CDR2 FRNRAP. This CDR3 spans 17 amino acids. V lost 5 bases and J lost 2; bases outside the gene matches: 9. Sequenced by immunoSEQ multiplex PCR; TCRdb stores in-frame clones only, minus some. The sample has 150,000 to 200,000 clones; roughly 83% are singletons. The rearrangement links TRBV12-5 to TRBJ1-6; the match to TRBD1 covers 7 bases. Sequenced input: peripheral blood. The origin of this receptor is a woman aged 80 or over with active or convalescent COVID-19. The CDR3 DNA sequence: TGTGCTAGTGGTAGGACAGGCCGAGACACCTATAATTCACCCCTCCACTTT. Its translation is CASGRTGRDTYNSPLHF.